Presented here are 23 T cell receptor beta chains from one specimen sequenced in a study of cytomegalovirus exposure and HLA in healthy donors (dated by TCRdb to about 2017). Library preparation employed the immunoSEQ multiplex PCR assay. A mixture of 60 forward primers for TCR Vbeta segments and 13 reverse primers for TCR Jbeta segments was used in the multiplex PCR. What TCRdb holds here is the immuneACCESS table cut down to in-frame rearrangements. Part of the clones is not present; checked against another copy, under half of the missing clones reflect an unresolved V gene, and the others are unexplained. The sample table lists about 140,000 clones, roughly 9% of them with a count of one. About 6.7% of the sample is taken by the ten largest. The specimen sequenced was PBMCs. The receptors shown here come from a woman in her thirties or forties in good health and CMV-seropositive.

DNA for the CDR3: TGTGCCAGTAGTCCGGGGGGCTCTGGGGCCAACGTCCTGACTTTC. Translating it yields CASSPGGSGANVLTF. The chain recombines TRBV19 with TRBJ2-6, with 7 bases aligning to TRBD2. The germline gives CDR1 LNHDA, CDR2 SQIVND (reference sequence). With 5 bases clipped from V and 0 bases from J, the junction kept 1 base outside the gene matches. The CDR3 is 15 residues long.

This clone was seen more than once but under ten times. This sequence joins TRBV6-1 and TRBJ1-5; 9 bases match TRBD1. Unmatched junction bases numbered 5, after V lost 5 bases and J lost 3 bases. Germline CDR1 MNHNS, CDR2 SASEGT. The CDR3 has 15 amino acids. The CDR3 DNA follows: TGTGCCAGCAGTCGACAGGGGGTACCCAATCAGCCCCAGCATTTT. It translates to CASSRQGVPNQPQHF.

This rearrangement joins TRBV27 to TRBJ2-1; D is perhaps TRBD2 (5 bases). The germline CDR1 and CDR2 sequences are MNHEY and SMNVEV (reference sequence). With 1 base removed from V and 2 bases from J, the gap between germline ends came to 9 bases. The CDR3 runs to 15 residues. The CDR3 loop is CASSLLEGAYNEQFF. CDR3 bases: TGTGCCAGCAGTTTATTAGAGGGCGCCTACAATGAGCAGTTCTTC.

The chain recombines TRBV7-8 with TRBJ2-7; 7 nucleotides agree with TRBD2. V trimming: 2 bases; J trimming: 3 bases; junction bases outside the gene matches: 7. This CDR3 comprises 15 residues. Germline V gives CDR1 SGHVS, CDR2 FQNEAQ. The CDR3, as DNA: TGTGCCAGCAGCTTAAGACTAGCCCCCCTCTACGAGCAGTACTTC. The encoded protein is CASSLRLAPLYEQYF.

The CDR3 spells CAISRSGGDQPQHF. The CDR3 region has the DNA TGTGCCATCAGCAGATCAGGGGGCGATCAGCCCCAGCATTTT. The gene calls are TRBV10-3 and TRBJ1-5; 8 bases match TRBD1. Unmatched junction bases numbered 6, after V lost 6 bases and J lost 5 bases. In germline, CDR1 is ENHRY, CDR2 SYGVKD. The length of the CDR3 is 14 residues.

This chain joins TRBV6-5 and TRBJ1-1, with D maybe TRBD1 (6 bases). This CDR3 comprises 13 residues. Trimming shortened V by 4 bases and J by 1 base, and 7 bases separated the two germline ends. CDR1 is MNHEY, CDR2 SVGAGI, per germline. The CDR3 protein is CASSSGANTEAFF. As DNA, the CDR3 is TGTGCCAGCAGTTCAGGGGCGAACACTGAAGCTTTCTTT.

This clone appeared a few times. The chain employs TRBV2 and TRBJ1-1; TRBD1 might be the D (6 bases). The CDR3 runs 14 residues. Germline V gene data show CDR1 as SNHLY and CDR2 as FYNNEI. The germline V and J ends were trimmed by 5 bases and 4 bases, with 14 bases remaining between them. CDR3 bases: TGTGCCAGCAGTAAGTATCAGGGGATCACTGAAGCTTTCTTT. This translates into CASSKYQGITEAFF.

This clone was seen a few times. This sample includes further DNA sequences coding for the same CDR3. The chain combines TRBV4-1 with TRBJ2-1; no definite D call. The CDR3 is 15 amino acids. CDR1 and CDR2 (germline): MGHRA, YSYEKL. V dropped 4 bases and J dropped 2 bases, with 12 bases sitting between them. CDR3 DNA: TGCGCCAGCAGCCTAAGCTACCCCACCTACAATGAGCAGTTCTTC. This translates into CASSLSYPTYNEQFF.

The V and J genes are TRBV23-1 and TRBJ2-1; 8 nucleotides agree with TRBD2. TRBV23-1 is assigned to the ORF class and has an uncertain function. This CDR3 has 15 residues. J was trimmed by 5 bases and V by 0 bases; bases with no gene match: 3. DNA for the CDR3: TGCGCCAGCAGTCAATCTAGCGGGGCCAACAATGAGCAGTTCTTC. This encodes CASSQSSGANNEQFF.

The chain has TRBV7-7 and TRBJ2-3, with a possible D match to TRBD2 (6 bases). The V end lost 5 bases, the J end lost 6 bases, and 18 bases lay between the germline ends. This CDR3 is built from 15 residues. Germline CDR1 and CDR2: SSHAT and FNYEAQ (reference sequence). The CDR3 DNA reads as TGTGCCAGCAGCGGGGGGACGGGTCCAGGGGATACGCAGTATTTT. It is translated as CASSGGTGPGDTQYF.

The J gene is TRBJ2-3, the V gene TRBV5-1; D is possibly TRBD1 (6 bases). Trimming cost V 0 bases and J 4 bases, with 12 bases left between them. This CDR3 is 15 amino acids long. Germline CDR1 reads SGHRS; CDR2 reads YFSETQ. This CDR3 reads CASSLGTTGSDTQYF. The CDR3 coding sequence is TGCGCCAGCAGCTTGGGAACTACAGGGTCAGATACGCAGTATTTT. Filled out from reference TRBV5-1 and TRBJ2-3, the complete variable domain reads KAGVTQTPRYLIKTRGQQVTLSCSPISGHRSVSWYQQTPGQGLQFLFEYFSETQRNKGNFPGRFSGRQFSNSRSEMNVSTLELGDSALYLCASSLGTTGSDTQYFGPGTRLTVL.

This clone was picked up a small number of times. CDR3 amino acids: CASSQDLGPGGGYGYTF. DNA of the CDR3: TGCGCCAGCAGCCAAGATCTGGGGCCGGGGGGAGGGTATGGCTACACCTTC. The chain uses TRBV4-3 and TRBJ1-2, with D perhaps matching TRBD1 (5 bases). In germline, CDR1 is LGHNA, CDR2 YSLEER. Trimming cost V 0 bases and J 5 bases, with 19 bases left between them. The CDR3 has 17 amino acids.

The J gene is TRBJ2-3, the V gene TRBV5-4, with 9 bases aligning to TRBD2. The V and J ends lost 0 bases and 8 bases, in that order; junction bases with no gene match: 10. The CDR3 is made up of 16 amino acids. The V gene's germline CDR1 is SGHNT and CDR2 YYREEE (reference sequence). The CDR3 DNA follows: TGTGCCAGCAGCTTGGCCGGCGGGGGGGCCGTTAGTACGCAGTATTTT. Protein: CASSLAGGGAVSTQYF.

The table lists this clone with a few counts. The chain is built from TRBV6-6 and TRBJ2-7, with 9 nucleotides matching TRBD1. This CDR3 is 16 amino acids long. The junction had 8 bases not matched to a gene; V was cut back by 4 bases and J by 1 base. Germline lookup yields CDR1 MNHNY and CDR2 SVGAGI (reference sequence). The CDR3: CASSSGWDRDSYEQYF. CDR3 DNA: TGTGCCAGCAGTTCAGGTTGGGACAGGGATTCCTACGAGCAGTACTTC.

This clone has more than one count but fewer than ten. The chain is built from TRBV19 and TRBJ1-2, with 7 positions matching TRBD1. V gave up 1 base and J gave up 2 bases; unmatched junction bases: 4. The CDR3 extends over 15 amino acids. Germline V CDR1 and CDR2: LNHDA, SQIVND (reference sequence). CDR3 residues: CASSIGGQANYGYTF. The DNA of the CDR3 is TGTGCCAGTAGTATAGGCGGACAGGCCAACTATGGCTACACCTTC.

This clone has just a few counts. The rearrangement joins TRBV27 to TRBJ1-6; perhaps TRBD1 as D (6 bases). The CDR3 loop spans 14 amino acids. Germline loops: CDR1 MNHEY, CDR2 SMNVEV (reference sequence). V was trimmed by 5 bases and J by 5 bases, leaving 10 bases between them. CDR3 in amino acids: CASSLRTDNSPLHF. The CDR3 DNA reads TGTGCCAGCAGTCTACGGACAGATAATTCACCCCTCCACTTT.

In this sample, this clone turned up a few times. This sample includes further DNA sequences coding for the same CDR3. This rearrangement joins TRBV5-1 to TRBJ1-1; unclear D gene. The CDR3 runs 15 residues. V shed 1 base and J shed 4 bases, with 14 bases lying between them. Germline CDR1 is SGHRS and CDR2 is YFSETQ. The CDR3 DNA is TGCGCCAGCAGCTTGAGAACTGATCGAGGCACTGAAGCTTTCTTT. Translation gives CASSLRTDRGTEAFF.

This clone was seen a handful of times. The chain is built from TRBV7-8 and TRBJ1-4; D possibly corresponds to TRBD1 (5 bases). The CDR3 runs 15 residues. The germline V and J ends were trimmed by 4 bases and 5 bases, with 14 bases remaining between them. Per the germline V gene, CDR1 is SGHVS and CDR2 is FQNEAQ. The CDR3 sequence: CASSWKRQGNEKLFF. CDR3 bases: TGTGCCAGCAGCTGGAAGAGGCAGGGAAATGAAAAACTGTTTTTT.

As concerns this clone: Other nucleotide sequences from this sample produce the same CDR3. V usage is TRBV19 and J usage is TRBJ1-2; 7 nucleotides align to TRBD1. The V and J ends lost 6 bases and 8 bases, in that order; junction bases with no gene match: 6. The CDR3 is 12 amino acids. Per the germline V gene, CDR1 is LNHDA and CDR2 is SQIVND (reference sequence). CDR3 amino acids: CASSRDREGYTF. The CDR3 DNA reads TGTGCCAGTAGCAGAGACAGGGAGGGCTACACCTTC.

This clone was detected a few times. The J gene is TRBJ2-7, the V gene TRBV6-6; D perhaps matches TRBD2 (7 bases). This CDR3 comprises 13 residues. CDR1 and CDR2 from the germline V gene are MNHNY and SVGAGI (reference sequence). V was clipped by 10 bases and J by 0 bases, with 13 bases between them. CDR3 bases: TGTGCCATTTCGCGGGGGCTCTCCTACGAGCAGTACTTC. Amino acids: CAISRGLSYEQYF.

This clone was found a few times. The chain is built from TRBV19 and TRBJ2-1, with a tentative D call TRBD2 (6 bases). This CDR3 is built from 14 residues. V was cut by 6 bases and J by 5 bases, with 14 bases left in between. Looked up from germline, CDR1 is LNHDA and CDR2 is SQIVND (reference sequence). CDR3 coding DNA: TGTGCCAGTAGCCAGACTAGTTTTAACAATGAGCAGTTCTTC. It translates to CASSQTSFNNEQFF.

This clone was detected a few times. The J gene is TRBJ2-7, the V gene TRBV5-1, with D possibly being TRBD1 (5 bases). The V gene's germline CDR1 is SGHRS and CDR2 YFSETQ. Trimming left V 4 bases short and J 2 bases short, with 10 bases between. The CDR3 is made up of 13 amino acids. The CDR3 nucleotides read TGCGCCAGCAGCCTTGACAGACCCTACGAGCAGTACTTC. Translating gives CASSLDRPYEQYF.

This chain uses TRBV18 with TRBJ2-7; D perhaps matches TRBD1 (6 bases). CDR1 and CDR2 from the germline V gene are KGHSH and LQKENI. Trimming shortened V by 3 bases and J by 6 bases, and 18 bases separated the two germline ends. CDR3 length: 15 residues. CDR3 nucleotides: TGTGCCAGCTCACCCCTACAGGGAAAGCTATCCGAGCAGTACTTC. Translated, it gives CASSPLQGKLSEQYF.